This T cell receptor (beta chain) is from a study of early T cells in non-severe SARS-CoV-2 infection. On the study more broadly: Whole-blood bulk RNA, unsorted, was sequenced, and chains were unpaired.

This CDR3 is built from 13 residues. V gave up 6 bases and J gave up 2 bases, with 10 bases separating them. Germline CDR1 MNHNY, CDR2 SVGAGI (reference sequence). Researchers tagged individual cDNA molecules with unique molecular identifiers. TCRdb called the 5' RACE reads again in MiXCR, with one record for every CDR3 protein. In the table there are fewer than 30,000 distinct CDR3 sequences, around 4% of which are singletons. This clonotype was detected ten times or more. The antigen remains undetermined. General observations from the study: Clonotype matching in VDJdb favored anti-spike CD8 responses and did not capture private and CD4 specificities.

V is TRBV6-6 and J is TRBJ1-1; D remains ambiguous. The source is an adult who was a healthcare worker with PCR-confirmed SARS-CoV-2 infection or an uninfected control (not recorded which). The material sequenced was whole blood. Here the CDR3 reads CASRRDQNTEAFF. The CDR3 region has the DNA TGTGCCAGCAGGCGGGATCAAAACACTGAAGCTTTCTTT.